These T cell receptor beta chains were read from a single sample in a study of control samples from healthy donors and cancer patients. The protocol was immunoSEQ multiplex PCR, while the TCRdb copy is restricted to in-frame clones and leaves out a portion. Here the sample spans around 50,000 clones, nearly 96% being singletons. Sequencing was done on a sample of blood. The receptors come from a woman in her twenties or thirties in good health. Both conserved end residues are part of each CDR3. D genes are given only for firm matches. Where a row states a size, it is once, few, many or the class of an expanded clone; other rows omit it.

cdr3_aa: CASRALSSYNEQFF
cdr3_nt: TGTGCCAGCAGAGCGCTCAGCTCCTACAATGAGCAGTTCTTC
v_call: TRBV27
j_call: TRBJ2-1
d_call: NA
clone_size: once

cdr3_aa: CASSLEIGGVNTEAFF
cdr3_nt: TGTGCCAGCAGCTTAGAAATTGGAGGGGTGAACACTGAAGCTTTCTTT
v_call: TRBV7-9
j_call: TRBJ1-1
d_call: NA
clone_size: NA

cdr3_aa: CASSSRDTSNQPQHF
cdr3_nt: TGTGCCAGCAGCTCCCGGGACACTAGCAATCAGCCCCAGCATTTT
v_call: TRBV6-5
j_call: TRBJ1-5
d_call: NA
clone_size: NA

cdr3_aa: CASGGAGDYEQYF
cdr3_nt: TGTGCCAGCGGGGGTGCGGGCGACTACGAGCAGTACTTC
v_call: TRBV2
j_call: TRBJ2-7
d_call: NA
clone_size: NA

cdr3_aa: CASRAGTAYEQYF
cdr3_nt: TGTGCCAGCAGGGCCGGGACAGCCTACGAGCAGTACTTC
v_call: TRBV27
j_call: TRBJ2-7
d_call: TRBD1
clone_size: NA

cdr3_aa: CASSQDRGGSTDTQYF
cdr3_nt: TGTGCCAGCAGCCAAGATCGAGGCGGGAGCACAGATACGCAGTATTTT
v_call: TRBV4-2
j_call: TRBJ2-3
d_call: NA
clone_size: NA

cdr3_aa: CASSQGGAVEQFF
cdr3_nt: TGCGCCAGCAGCCAAGGCGGGGCCGTGGAGCAGTTCTTC
v_call: TRBV4-1
j_call: TRBJ2-1
d_call: NA
clone_size: NA

cdr3_aa: CASSLARTSYEQYF
cdr3_nt: TGTGCCAGCAGTTTAGCGCGGACCTCCTACGAGCAGTACTTC
v_call: TRBV28
j_call: TRBJ2-7
d_call: NA
clone_size: NA

cdr3_aa: CASSLGLAGGREQFF
cdr3_nt: TGTGCCAGCAGCTTGGGACTAGCGGGAGGCAGGGAGCAGTTCTTC
v_call: TRBV13
j_call: TRBJ2-1
d_call: TRBD2
clone_size: once

cdr3_aa: CASSRLPGLAEGDTQYF
cdr3_nt: TGTGCCAGCAGCCGACTGCCGGGACTAGCGGAGGGAGATACGCAGTATTTT
v_call: TRBV3-1/TRBV3-2
j_call: TRBJ2-3
d_call: TRBD2
clone_size: NA

cdr3_aa: CASTPDSRREQYF
cdr3_nt: TGCGCCAGCACCCCTGATTCCAGGCGCGAGCAGTACTTC
v_call: TRBV5-1
j_call: TRBJ2-7
d_call: NA
clone_size: once

cdr3_aa: CASRNDGQGGSYNEQFF
cdr3_nt: TGTGCCAGCAGAAATGATGGACAGGGAGGGTCCTACAATGAGCAGTTCTTC
v_call: TRBV2
j_call: TRBJ2-1
d_call: NA
clone_size: NA

cdr3_aa: CAISDSGVDIQYF
cdr3_nt: TGTGCCATCAGTGACTCGGGGGTGGACATTCAGTACTTC
v_call: TRBV10-3
j_call: TRBJ2-4
d_call: NA
clone_size: NA

cdr3_aa: CASRTEGQGREQYF
cdr3_nt: TGTGCCAGCAGGACCGAGGGACAGGGGCGGGAGCAGTACTTC
v_call: TRBV2
j_call: TRBJ2-7
d_call: TRBD1
clone_size: once

cdr3_aa: CASSLVGSQNQPQHF
cdr3_nt: TGTGCCAGCAGTTTAGTGGGGAGTCAAAATCAGCCCCAGCATTTT
v_call: TRBV28
j_call: TRBJ1-5
d_call: NA
clone_size: NA

cdr3_aa: CASSNGPLYEQYF
cdr3_nt: TGTGCCAGCAGCAATGGACCCCTCTACGAGCAGTACTTC
v_call: TRBV7-3
j_call: TRBJ2-7
d_call: NA
clone_size: NA

cdr3_aa: CATSDSGTRTGELFF
cdr3_nt: TGTGCCACCAGTGATTCCGGGACTAGGACCGGGGAGCTGTTTTTT
v_call: TRBV24-1
j_call: TRBJ2-2
d_call: TRBD2
clone_size: once

cdr3_aa: CATSDSTGGRYEQYF
cdr3_nt: TGTGCCACCAGTGATTCAACAGGGGGCAGGTACGAGCAGTACTTC
v_call: TRBV24-1
j_call: TRBJ2-7
d_call: TRBD1
clone_size: NA

cdr3_aa: CASSIIGRGTDTQYF
cdr3_nt: TGTGCCAGTAGTATTATCGGCAGGGGTACAGATACGCAGTATTTT
v_call: TRBV19
j_call: TRBJ2-3
d_call: NA
clone_size: NA

cdr3_aa: CASSPLDGSPLHF
cdr3_nt: TGTGCCAGCAGCCCCCTGGACGGTTCACCCCTCCACTTT
v_call: TRBV7-9
j_call: TRBJ1-6
d_call: NA
clone_size: NA

cdr3_aa: CASSQVQETQYF
cdr3_nt: TGTGCCAGCAGCCAGGTCCAAGAGACCCAGTACTTC
v_call: TRBV16
j_call: TRBJ2-5
d_call: NA
clone_size: NA

cdr3_aa: CASSSGLAGPQETQYF
cdr3_nt: TGTGCCAGCAGCTCCGGACTAGCGGGGCCCCAAGAGACCCAGTACTTC
v_call: TRBV7-3
j_call: TRBJ2-5
d_call: TRBD2
clone_size: NA

cdr3_aa: CASSARRGAETQYF
cdr3_nt: TGTGCCAGCAGCGCCAGGCGGGGGGCGGAGACCCAGTACTTC
v_call: TRBV6-5
j_call: TRBJ2-5
d_call: TRBD2
clone_size: NA

cdr3_aa: CASSKRTGGAYEQYF
cdr3_nt: TGTGCCAGCAGCAAGAGGACAGGGGGCGCCTACGAGCAGTACTTC
v_call: TRBV7-2
j_call: TRBJ2-7
d_call: TRBD1
clone_size: once